A single sample gave rise to the 11 T cell receptor beta chains below, sequenced in a study of regulatory T cells in long-lasting Graves disease (dated by TCRdb to the early 2020s). The time point label of this sample denotes: persistent/refractory GD, antithyroid drugs over 5 years with positive TRAb. For both TCR sequencing and RNA sequencing, RNA was extracted from PBMCs using TRIzol. Libraries were constructed by multiplex PCR. Sequencing was carried out with an Illumina HiSeq 4000. iRepertoire HTBI primers and Arm-PCR amplification of CDR3 regions were used to construct TCR beta libraries. TCRdb reran the public reads through fastp at Q25 and MiXCR, keeping productive beta chains. Rows with a matching CDR3 protein are joined into one entry that keeps the most common DNA and genes. Recorded for this sample are 350,000 to 500,000 distinct CDR3 sequences; roughly 21% of them occurred a single time. Clones ranked in the top ten supply more than 13% of the sample.

The sample here was peripheral blood mononuclear cells (PBMCs), taken when the disease was refractory, from a patient treated with antithyroid drugs. All receptors come from a female donor with Graves disease.

The chain has TRBV7-9 and TRBJ1-6, with 7 bases that match TRBD1. The CDR3 is made up of 14 amino acids. Germline V gene data show CDR1 as SEHNR and CDR2 as FQNEAQ (reference sequence). V trimming: 4 bases; J trimming: 6 bases; junction bases outside the gene matches: 3. The chain's CDR3 is CASSSDRINSPLHF. CDR3 in DNA: TGTGCCAGCAGCTCGGACAGGATTAATTCACCCCTCCACTTT.

This clonotype was observed a handful of times. The chain employs TRBV29-1 and TRBJ2-5; D possibly matches TRBD1 or TRBD2 (5 bases each). The CDR3 sequence is 13 residues long. With 4 bases removed from V and 3 bases from J, the gap between germline ends came to 12 bases. Looked up from germline, CDR1 is SQVTM and CDR2 is ANQGSEA. The CDR3 sequence is CSVARGREETQYF. CDR3 nucleotide sequence: TGCAGCGTTGCGAGGGGAAGGGAAGAGACCCAGTACTTC.

Many counts were recorded for this clonotype. The chain couples TRBV13 to TRBJ2-5; possible D gene TRBD2, 6 bases. Germline assignment: CDR1 PRHDT and CDR2 FYEKMQ (reference sequence). V gave up 3 bases and J gave up 1 base, with 15 bases separating them. CDR3 length: 16 amino acids. In DNA, the CDR3 is TGTGCCAGCAGCTTTAACCTGGGCGGGATCCAAGAGACCCAGTACTTC. As protein: CASSFNLGGIQETQYF.

The sample holds many counts of this clonotype. The rearrangement joins TRBV27 to TRBJ1-5, with D perhaps matching TRBD1 (5 bases). V was cut by 6 bases and J by 4 bases, with 13 bases left in between. The CDR3 has 14 residues. The germline CDR1 and CDR2 sequences are MNHEY and SMNVEV (reference sequence). The CDR3 DNA sequence: TGTGCCAGCAGAACAGGTTCCTTTAATCAGCCCCAGCATTTT. This translates into CASRTGSFNQPQHF.

The table lists this clonotype with a few counts. The V gene is TRBV11-2, the J gene TRBJ2-7; possibly TRBD1 for D (6 bases). The germline CDR1 and CDR2 sequences are SGHAT and FQNNGV. Trimming took 6 bases from V and 2 from J, leaving 17 bases between them. The CDR3 has 15 residues. CDR3 sequence: CASSGLSNRAYEQYF. The CDR3 bases are TGTGCCAGCAGTGGCTTAAGTAACAGGGCCTACGAGCAGTACTTC.

This clonotype was recorded many times. The chain has TRBV6-2 or TRBV6-3 and TRBJ2-2; unclear D gene. The V and J ends lost 1 base and 4 bases respectively, with 10 bases between them. CDR1 MNHEY and CDR2 SVGEGT come from the germline V gene. The CDR3 is 15 amino acids. CDR3 DNA: TGTGCCAGCAGTTACTGGCCATGGGGCACCGGGGAGCTGTTTTTT. It specifies CASSYWPWGTGELFF.

The chain joins TRBV27 to TRBJ2-2; no firm D call. Per the germline V gene, CDR1 is MNHEY and CDR2 is SMNVEV (reference sequence). Trimming pared 5 bases from V and 5 bases from J, leaving 9 bases between. The CDR3 contains 13 residues. CDR3 in amino acids: CASSPSQTGELFF. The CDR3 DNA reads as TGTGCCAGCAGTCCCTCCCAGACCGGGGAGCTGTTTTTT.

The rearrangement joins TRBV6-1 to TRBJ1-1; tentatively, D is TRBD1 (5 bases). V was cut by 8 bases and J by 10 bases, with 20 bases left in between. Germline V gene data show CDR1 as MNHNS and CDR2 as SASEGT. The length of the CDR3 is 13 residues. The CDR3 nucleotides read TGTGCCAGCGCTCCGGGGGGGGGACCTGGAGCTTTCTTT. Residues: CASAPGGGPGAFF.

A few counts support this clonotype. The chain combines TRBV5-6 with TRBJ2-7; unclear D gene. Germline V gene data show CDR1 as SGHDT and CDR2 as YYEEEE. Trimming removed 1 base at V and 6 bases at J, with 8 bases between. This CDR3 comprises 12 residues. The CDR3 DNA is TGTGCCAGCAGCTTGAGACTTGGCGAGCAGTACTTC. As protein: CASSLRLGEQYF.

This clonotype showed up just a few times. This may stem from a read error, because a much larger clone lies one nucleotide away. The chain carries TRBV28 and TRBJ2-7, with 7 bases fitting TRBD2. Germline lookup yields CDR1 MDHEN and CDR2 SYDVKM. This CDR3 has 13 residues. The CDR3 loop reads CAGSFSSGYEQYF. Written as DNA, the CDR3 is TGTGCCGGCAGTTTCTCTAGCGGCTACGAGCAGTACTTC.

The genes are TRBV15 and TRBJ2-1; TRBD1 or TRBD2 may be the D gene (5 bases each). This CDR3 spans 14 amino acids. The V and J ends lost 0 bases and 8 bases respectively, with 11 bases between them. Looked up from germline, CDR1 is LNHNV and CDR2 is YYDKDF (reference sequence). CDR3 coding DNA: TGTGCCACCAGCAGAGATTCCGGGGACGATGAGCAGTTCTTC. Protein product: CATSRDSGDDEQFF. Filled out from reference TRBV15 and TRBJ2-1, the complete variable domain reads DAMVIQNPRYQVTQFGKPVTLSCSQTLNHNVMYWYQQKSSQAPKLLFHYYDKDFNNEADTPDNFQSRRPNTSFCFLDIRSPGLGDTAMYLCATSRDSGDDEQFFGPGTRLTVL.